This T cell receptor (beta chain) was captured in a study of T cell responses to AZD1222 COVID-19 vaccine. TCRdb's table, derived via immunoSEQ multiplex PCR, lists solely in-frame clones and lacks some. The sample lists about 170,000 clones, about nine tenths occurring once. Comment on this clone: The antigen is undetermined.

Study-wide points: Spike-spanning, vaccine-associated CD4 TCRs were dominant at 160-218 and 743-854. With two AZD1222 doses given, Spike-specific TCR breadth and depth both rose.

Sequenced here: peripheral blood, sampled on day 0 of AZD1222 vaccination. The clonotype was recovered from an adult in good health.

CDR3 amino acids: CASSHRTNEKLFF. CDR3 coding DNA: TGCGCCAGCAGCCATCGGACTAATGAAAAACTGTTTTTT. The chain is built from TRBV4-1 and TRBJ1-4; D remains ambiguous. V lost 3 bases, J lost 2 bases, and 4 bases lay in between. This CDR3 is 13 amino acids long. Germline V gene sequence: CDR1 MGHRA, CDR2 YSYEKL.